This TCR beta chain appears in the sequencing data of a study of shared clonotypes between healthy human individuals. Study-wide results and limits: Researchers sampled blood only, noting tissue repertoires likely differ.

Trimming at V came to 3 bases and at J to 0 bases, leaving 9 bases not matched to a gene. This CDR3 region has 18 residues. Germline-derived CDR1 and CDR2 are SGHAT and FQNNGV. On this clone itself: The antigen is undetermined.

Clones were sequenced by immunoSEQ multiplex PCR, and TCRdb holds only the in-frame ones, with some missing. The table has about 2.3 million clones, 93% seen once; the top ten hold 0.39%. Sequences were obtained from naive CD4+ T cells from PBMCs. This sample's subset: CD45RA+ positively selected. This clonotype originated in a man younger than 35 in good health. Some clones in this sample may be carry-over from other donors' samples. The chain links TRBV11-2 to TRBJ2-2; 8 bases map to TRBD1. The CDR3 DNA follows: TGTGCCAGCAGCTTGACGACAGGGGCCCTCGCGAACACCGGGGAGCTGTTTTTT. It translates to CASSLTTGALANTGELFF.